These T cell receptor beta chains were read from a single sample in a study of T cells in localized non-small cell lung cancer. Libraries were prepared by immunoSEQ multiplex PCR; TCRdb keeps only in-frame clonotypes and omits some of them. The profile shows some 11,000 clones, less than 30% of them singletons. This specimen was lung tumor tissue, taken before any cancer treatment. Receptor source: a man between 40 and 69 years old with stage I lung adenocarcinoma. Each CDR3 is given with its conserved first and last residue. D genes are given only for firm matches. Size is stated for part of the rows, as once, few or many counts, or as a class when the clone is expanded.

j_call d_call v_call clone_size cdr3_nt cdr3_aa
TRBJ2-1 TRBD1 TRBV6-8 NA TGTGCCAGCAGTGTAACAGGGGGCGACGAGCAGTTCTTC CASSVTGGDEQFF
TRBJ2-7 TRBD1 TRBV11-3 many TGTGCCAGCAGCTTTAGGGGGCTTGACTACGAGCAGTACTTC CASSFRGLDYEQYF
TRBJ2-7 TRBD1 TRBV11-3 few TGTGCCAGCAGCTCCCGTCAGGGGGCACGGATCTACGAGCAGTACTTC CASSSRQGARIYEQYF
TRBJ2-5 NA TRBV11-3 few TGTGCCAGCAGCGTGGGCCCGTCAGGGGCAGAGACCCAGTACTTC CASSVGPSGAETQYF
TRBJ1-1 NA TRBV9 NA TGTGCCAGCAGTGGAACAGCTCTAGCTGAAGCTTTCTTT CASSGTALAEAFF
TRBJ2-7 TRBD1 TRBV5-1 NA TGCGCCAGCAGCCTGGACACAGGGGGCGCAGACTACGAGCAGTACTTC CASSLDTGGADYEQYF
TRBJ1-1 NA TRBV5-1 NA TGCGCCAGCAGCTATTCGGGTTTAGGCACTGAAGCTTTCTTT CASSYSGLGTEAFF
TRBJ2-1 TRBD1 TRBV11-3 NA TGTGCCAGCAGCTTTGAGGGACAGCCGTACAATGAGCAGTTCTTC CASSFEGQPYNEQFF
TRBJ2-1 TRBD2 TRBV19 few TGTGCCAGTAGACAGAGCGGGGGGCGAAATGAGCAGTTCTTC CASRQSGGRNEQFF
TRBJ1-5 TRBD1 TRBV19 NA TGTGCCAGTAGTATGGCTACAGGGGCCAATCAGCCCCAGCATTTT CASSMATGANQPQHF
TRBJ2-1 TRBD1 TRBV30 few TGTGCCTTAAGGGAGACAGGGCCCTACAATGAGCAGTTCTTC CALRETGPYNEQFF
TRBJ2-7 NA TRBV7-2 NA TGTGCCAGCAGCTTAGCTGATACCTACGAGCAGTACTTC CASSLADTYEQYF
TRBJ1-2 NA TRBV11-3 many TGTGCCAGCAGCCCCCACCCGGGGGGAGGCTATGGCTACACCTTC CASSPHPGGGYGYTF
TRBJ2-1 TRBD1 TRBV11-3 few TGTGCCAGCAGCTTGGGACAGGGGGCCTACAATGAGCAGTTCTTC CASSLGQGAYNEQFF